This note documents a single T cell receptor beta chain sequence. TCRdb reanalysed the 5' RACE reads using MiXCR and keeps one entry per CDR3 protein. Of fewer than 650,000 distinct CDR3 sequences in the sample, 7.1% were seen once. The CDR3 has 13 residues. With 4 bases removed from V and 0 bases from J, the gap between germline ends came to 7 bases. CDR1 SQVTM and CDR2 ANQGSEA come from the germline V gene. This sample stems from a study of identical twins. This sample was also put to use in a study of yellow fever vaccine responses in identical twins.

The sample taken for sequencing was PBMCs. The chain recombines TRBV29-1 with TRBJ1-5; D gene uncertain. This sequence was found in a woman aged 18-35 years in good health. The DNA of the CDR3 is TGCAGCGTTGGGGTGGGTAGCAATCAGCCCCAGCATTTT. It encodes CSVGVGSNQPQHF.